The present TCR beta chain was sequenced within a study of blood T cell repertoires in COVID-19. At the level of the study: COVID-19 samples from acute and convalescent phases originated in the United States, Italy and Spain. In each case, the material was cDNA or gDNA derived from T cells, B-cell-depleted T cells, or PBMCs.

Germline values: CDR1 SQVTM, CDR2 ANQGSEA. V lost 1 base and J lost 6, with 7 bases in between. This CDR3 spans 11 amino acids. Original analysis: Nucleated cell number was recorded as an estimate derived from reference gene primer amplification. Clones were read by immunoSEQ multiplex PCR, and TCRdb kept only the in-frame ones, dropping some. That table gives V, J and clone size, and the DNA gave D and trimming. The sample has about 230,000 clones, roughly 87% seen once. The chain uses TRBV29-1 and TRBJ2-7; D is ambiguous. This sequence originates from a woman aged 18-29 years who had recovered from COVID-19. The specimen sequenced was peripheral blood. CDR3 amino acids: CSVEVVSEQYF. The CDR3 DNA follows: TGCAGCGTTGAAGTAGTGTCCGAGCAGTACTTC.